Many counts were recorded for the clone carrying this T cell receptor (beta chain). Its specificity is unknown. Using its own MiXCR run on the 5' RACE reads, TCRdb lists one record per CDR3 protein. In the table there are about 57,000 distinct CDR3 sequences, roughly 13% of which are singletons. This sample is drawn from a study of neurological immune-mediated disorders. Study-wide results and caveats: In HTLV-1-associated myelopathy, TCR clonal expansion was greatest, whereas multiple sclerosis had the least, falling below healthy controls.

V lost 5 bases and J 2 bases, leaving 10 bases between the germline ends. The CDR3 contains 14 residues. The germline V gene has CDR1 SGHAT and CDR2 FQNNGV. Sequencing was performed on PBMCs. The clonotype originates from a woman aged 55-69 years with HTLV-1-associated myelopathy (HAM/TSP). V gene TRBV11-2 combines with J gene TRBJ2-4; tentative D call: TRBD1 (6 bases). CDR3 in DNA: TGTGCCAGCAGCGAAACAGGGCCCAAAAACATTCAGTACTTC. It yields the protein CASSETGPKNIQYF. The full variable domain, in which reference TRBV11-2 and TRBJ2-4 provide the parts outside the CDR3, is EAGVAQSPRYKIIEKRQSVAFWCNPISGHATLYWYQQILGQGPKLLIQFQNNGVVDDSQLPKDRFSAERLKGVDSTLKIQPAKLEDSAVYLCASSETGPKNIQYFGAGTRLSVL.